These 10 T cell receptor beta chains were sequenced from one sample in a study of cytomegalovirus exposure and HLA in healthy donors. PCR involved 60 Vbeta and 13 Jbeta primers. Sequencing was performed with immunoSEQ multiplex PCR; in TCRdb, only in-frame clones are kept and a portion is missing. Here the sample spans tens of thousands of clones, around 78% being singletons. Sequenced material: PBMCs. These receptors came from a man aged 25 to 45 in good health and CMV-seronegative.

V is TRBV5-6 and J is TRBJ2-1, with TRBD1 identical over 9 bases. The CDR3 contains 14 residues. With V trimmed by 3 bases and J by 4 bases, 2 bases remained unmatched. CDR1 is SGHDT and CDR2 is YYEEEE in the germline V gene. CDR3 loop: CASSSGTGYNEQFF. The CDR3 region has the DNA TGTGCCAGCAGCTCCGGGACAGGGTACAATGAGCAGTTCTTC.

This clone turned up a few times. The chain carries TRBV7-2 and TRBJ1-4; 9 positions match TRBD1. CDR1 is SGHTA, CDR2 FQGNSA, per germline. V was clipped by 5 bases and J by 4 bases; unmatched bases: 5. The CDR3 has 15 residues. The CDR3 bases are TGTGCCAGCAGCGCCCAGACAGGGGGTAATGAAAAACTGTTTTTT. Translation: CASSAQTGGNEKLFF.

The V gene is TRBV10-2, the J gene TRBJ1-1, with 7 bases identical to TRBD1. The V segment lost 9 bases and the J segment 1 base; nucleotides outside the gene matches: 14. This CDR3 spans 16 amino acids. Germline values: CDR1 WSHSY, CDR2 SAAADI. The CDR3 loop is CASFPPGQRWNTEAFF. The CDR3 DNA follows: TGCGCCAGTTTTCCTCCGGGACAGCGTTGGAACACTGAAGCTTTCTTT.

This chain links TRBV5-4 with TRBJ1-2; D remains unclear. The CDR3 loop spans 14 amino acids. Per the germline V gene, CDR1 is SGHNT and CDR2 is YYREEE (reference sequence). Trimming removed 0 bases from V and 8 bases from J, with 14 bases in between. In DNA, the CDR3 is TGTGCCAGCAGCTTGGATCAGGTCTCTAGCGGCTACACCTTC. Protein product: CASSLDQVSSGYTF. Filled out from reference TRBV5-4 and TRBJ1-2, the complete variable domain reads ETGVTQSPTHLIKTRGQQVTLRCSSQSGHNTVSWYQQALGQGPQFIFQYYREEENGRGNFPPRFSGLQFPNYSSELNVNALELDDSALYLCASSLDQVSSGYTFGSGTRLTVV.

This chain's CDR3 is CASSDPTGLAEGGKSSTDTQYF. The CDR3 DNA is TGTGCCAGCAGCGACCCGACGGGACTAGCGGAAGGGGGGAAATCTAGCACAGATACGCAGTATTTT. This chain links TRBV9 with TRBJ2-3; 11 nucleotides match TRBD2. With V trimmed by 3 bases and J by 0 bases, 21 bases remained unmatched. This CDR3 is built from 22 residues. The germline V gene has CDR1 SGDLS and CDR2 YYNGEE. Complete variable domain (other parts from reference TRBV9 and TRBJ2-3): DSGVTQTPKHLITATGQRVTLRCSPRSGDLSVYWYQQSLDQGLQFLIQYYNGEERAKGNILERFSAQQFPDLHSELNLSSLELGDSALYFCASSDPTGLAEGGKSSTDTQYFGPGTRLTVL.

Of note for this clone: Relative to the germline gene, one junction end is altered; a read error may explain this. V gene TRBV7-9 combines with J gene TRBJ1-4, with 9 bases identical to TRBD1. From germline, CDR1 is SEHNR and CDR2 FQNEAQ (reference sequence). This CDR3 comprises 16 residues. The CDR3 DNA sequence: TGTTCCAGCAGCTTAGTGTGGGGACAGGGATGGGAAAAACTGTTTTTT. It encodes CSSSLVWGQGWEKLFF.

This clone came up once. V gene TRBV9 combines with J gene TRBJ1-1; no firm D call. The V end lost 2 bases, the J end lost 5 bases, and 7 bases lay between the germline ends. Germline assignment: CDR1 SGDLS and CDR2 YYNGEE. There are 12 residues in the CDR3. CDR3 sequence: CASSVGGTEAFF. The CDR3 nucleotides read TGTGCCAGCAGCGTGGGCGGGACTGAAGCTTTCTTT.

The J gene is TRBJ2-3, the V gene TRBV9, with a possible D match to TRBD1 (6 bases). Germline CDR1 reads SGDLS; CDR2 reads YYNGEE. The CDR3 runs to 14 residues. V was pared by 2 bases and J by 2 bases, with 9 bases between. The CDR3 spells CASSVGTHTDTQYF. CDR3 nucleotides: TGTGCCAGCAGCGTGGGGACACACACAGATACGCAGTATTTT.

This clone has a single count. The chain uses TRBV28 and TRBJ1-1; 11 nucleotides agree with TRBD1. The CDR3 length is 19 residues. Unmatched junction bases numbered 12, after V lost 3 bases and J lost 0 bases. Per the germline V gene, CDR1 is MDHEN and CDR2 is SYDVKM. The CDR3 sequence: CASSFGGTGGGWVNTEAFF. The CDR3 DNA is TGTGCCAGCAGTTTCGGTGGGACAGGGGGAGGTTGGGTGAACACTGAAGCTTTCTTT.

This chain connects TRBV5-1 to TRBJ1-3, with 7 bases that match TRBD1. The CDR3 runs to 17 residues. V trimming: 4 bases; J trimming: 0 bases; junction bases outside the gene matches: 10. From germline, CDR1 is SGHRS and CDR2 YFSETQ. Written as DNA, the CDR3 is TGCGCCAGCAGCGCATTTACCGGGACAGCCTCTGGAAACACCATATATTTT. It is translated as CASSAFTGTASGNTIYF. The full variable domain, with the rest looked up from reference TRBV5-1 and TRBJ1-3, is KAGVTQTPRYLIKTRGQQVTLSCSPISGHRSVSWYQQTPGQGLQFLFEYFSETQRNKGNFPGRFSGRQFSNSRSEMNVSTLELGDSALYLCASSAFTGTASGNTIYFGEGSWLTVV.